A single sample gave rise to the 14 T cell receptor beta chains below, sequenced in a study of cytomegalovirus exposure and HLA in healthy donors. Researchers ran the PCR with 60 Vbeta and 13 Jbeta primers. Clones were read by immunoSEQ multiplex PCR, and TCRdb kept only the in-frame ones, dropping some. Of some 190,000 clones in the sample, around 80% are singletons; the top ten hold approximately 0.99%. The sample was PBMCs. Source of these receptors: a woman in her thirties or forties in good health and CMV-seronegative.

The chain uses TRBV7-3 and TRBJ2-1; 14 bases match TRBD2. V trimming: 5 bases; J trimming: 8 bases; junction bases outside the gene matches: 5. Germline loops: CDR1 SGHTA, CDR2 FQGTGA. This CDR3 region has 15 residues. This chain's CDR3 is CASSNPGLAGDEQFF. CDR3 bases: TGTGCCAGCAGCAATCCGGGACTAGCGGGAGATGAGCAGTTCTTC.

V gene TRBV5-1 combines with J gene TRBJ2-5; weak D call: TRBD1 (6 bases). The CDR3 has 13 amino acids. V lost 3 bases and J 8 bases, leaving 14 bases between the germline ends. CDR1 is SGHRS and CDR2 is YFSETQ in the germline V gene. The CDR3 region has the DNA TGCGCCAGCAGCTACCCAGGGGATGATACCCAGTACTTC. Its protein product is CASSYPGDDTQYF.

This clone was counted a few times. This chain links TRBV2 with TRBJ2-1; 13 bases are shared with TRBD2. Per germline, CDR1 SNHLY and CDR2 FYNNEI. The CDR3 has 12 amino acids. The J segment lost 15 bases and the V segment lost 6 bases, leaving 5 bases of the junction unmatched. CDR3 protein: CASRSLAGGPFF. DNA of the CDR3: TGTGCCAGCAGATCACTAGCGGGAGGGCCGTTCTTC. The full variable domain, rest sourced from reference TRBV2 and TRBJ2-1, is EPEVTQTPSHQVTQMGQEVILRCVPISNHLYFYWYRQILGQKVEFLVSFYNNEISEKSEIFDDQFSVERPDGSNFTLKIRSTKLEDSAMYFCASRSLAGGPFFGPGTRLTVL.

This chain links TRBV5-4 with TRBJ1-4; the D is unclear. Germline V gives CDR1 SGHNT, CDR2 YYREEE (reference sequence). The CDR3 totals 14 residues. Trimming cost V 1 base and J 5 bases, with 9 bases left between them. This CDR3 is CASSLLGPNEKLFF. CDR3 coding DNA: TGTGCCAGCAGCTTGCTGGGCCCAAATGAAAAACTGTTTTTT.

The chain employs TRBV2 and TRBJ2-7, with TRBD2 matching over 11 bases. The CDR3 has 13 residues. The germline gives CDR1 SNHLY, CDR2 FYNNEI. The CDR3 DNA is TGTGCCAGCAGTCCCGGGACTAGCGGTGCTGGGGACGTC. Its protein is CASSPGTSGAGDV.

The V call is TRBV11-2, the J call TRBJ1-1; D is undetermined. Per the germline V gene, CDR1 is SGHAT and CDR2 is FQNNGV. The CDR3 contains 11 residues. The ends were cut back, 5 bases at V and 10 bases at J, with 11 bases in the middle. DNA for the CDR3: TGTGCCAGCAGCCCCTACTTTGGAGCTTTCTTT. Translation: CASSPYFGAFF.

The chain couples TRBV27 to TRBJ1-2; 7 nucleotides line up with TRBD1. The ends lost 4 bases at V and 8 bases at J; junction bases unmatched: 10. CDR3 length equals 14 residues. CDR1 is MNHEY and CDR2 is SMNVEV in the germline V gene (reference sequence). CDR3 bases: TGTGCCAGCAGTTCAACCCGACAGGGTTCCGGCTACACCTTC. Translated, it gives CASSSTRQGSGYTF.

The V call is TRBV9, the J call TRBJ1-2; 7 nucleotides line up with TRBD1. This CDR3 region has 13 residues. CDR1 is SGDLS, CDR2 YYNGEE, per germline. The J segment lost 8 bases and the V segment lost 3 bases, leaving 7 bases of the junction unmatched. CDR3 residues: CASSAGQGEGYTF. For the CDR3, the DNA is TGTGCCAGCAGCGCCGGGCAGGGGGAAGGCTACACCTTC.

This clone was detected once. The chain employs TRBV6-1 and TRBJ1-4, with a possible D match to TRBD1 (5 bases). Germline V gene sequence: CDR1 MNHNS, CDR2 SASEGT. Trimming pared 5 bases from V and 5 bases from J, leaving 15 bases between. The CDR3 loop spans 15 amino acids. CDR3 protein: CASSRREGWNEKLFF. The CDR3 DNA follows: TGTGCCAGCAGTCGGAGGGAGGGGTGGAATGAAAAACTGTTTTTT.

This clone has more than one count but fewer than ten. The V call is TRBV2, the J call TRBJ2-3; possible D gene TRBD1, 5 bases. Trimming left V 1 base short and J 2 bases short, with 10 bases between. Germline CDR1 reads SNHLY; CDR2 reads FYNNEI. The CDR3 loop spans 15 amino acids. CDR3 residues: CASSEGRAHTDTQYF. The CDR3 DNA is TGTGCCAGCAGTGAAGGCAGGGCCCACACAGATACGCAGTATTTT.

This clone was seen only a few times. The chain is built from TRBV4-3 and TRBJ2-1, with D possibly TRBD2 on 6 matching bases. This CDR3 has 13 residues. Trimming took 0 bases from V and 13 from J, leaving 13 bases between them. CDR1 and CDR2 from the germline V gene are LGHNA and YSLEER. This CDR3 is CASSQERGGNQFF. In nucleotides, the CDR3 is TGCGCCAGCAGCCAAGAACGAGGAGGGAACCAGTTCTTC.

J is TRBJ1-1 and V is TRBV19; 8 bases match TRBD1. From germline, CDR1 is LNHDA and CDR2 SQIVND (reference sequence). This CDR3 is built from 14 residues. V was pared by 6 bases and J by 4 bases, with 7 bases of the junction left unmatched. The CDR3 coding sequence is TGTGCCAGTAGGGAAGATACAGGGGGCACTGAAGCTTTCTTT. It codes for CASREDTGGTEAFF.

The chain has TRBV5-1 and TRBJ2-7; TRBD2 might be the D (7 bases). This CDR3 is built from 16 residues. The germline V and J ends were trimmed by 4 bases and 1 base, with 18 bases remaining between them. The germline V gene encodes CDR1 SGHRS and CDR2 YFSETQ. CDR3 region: CASSLGHAGASYEQYF. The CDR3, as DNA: TGCGCCAGCAGCCTAGGACATGCGGGGGCGTCCTACGAGCAGTACTTC.

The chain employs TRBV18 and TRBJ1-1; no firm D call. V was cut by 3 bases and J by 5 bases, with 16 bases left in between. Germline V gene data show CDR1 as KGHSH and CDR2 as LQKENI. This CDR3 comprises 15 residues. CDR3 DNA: TGTGCCAGCTCACCGAGCGGGGTTAGCGGTACTGAAGCTTTCTTT. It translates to CASSPSGVSGTEAFF.